The 32 T cell receptor beta chains reported below all come from one sample, sequenced in a study of shared clonotypes between healthy human individuals. Sequenced by immunoSEQ multiplex PCR; TCRdb stores in-frame clones only, minus some. The profile shows approximately 2,300,000 clones, less than 95% of them singletons. The source material was naive CD4+ T cells from PBMCs. Regarding subset: CD45RA+ positively selected. The receptors here all came from a man younger than 30 in good health. Some clones in this sample may be carry-over from other donors' samples.

The chain employs TRBV5-6 and TRBJ2-2; 7 bases are shared with TRBD2. Germline V gives CDR1 SGHDT, CDR2 YYEEEE. The CDR3 has 16 residues. The ends lost 6 bases at V and 4 bases at J; junction bases unmatched: 12. CDR3 residues: CASTPGRGGGTGELFF. In DNA form, the CDR3 reads TGTGCCAGCACCCCTGGGAGGGGCGGGGGCACCGGGGAGCTGTTTTTT.

The chain has TRBV2 and TRBJ2-7, with D hard to call. The germline V gene has CDR1 SNHLY and CDR2 FYNNEI. Trimming pared 6 bases from V and 5 bases from J, leaving 20 bases between. CDR3 length: 15 residues. The CDR3: CASSLFPPDRNEQYF. The CDR3, as DNA: TGTGCCAGCAGCCTATTTCCCCCTGATAGGAACGAGCAGTACTTC.

Remarks on this clone: The same CDR3 is also encoded by other DNA sequences in this sample. V usage is TRBV20-1 and J usage is TRBJ2-7, with TRBD2 matching 8 bases. CDR3 size: 11 residues. Germline CDR1 DFQATT, CDR2 SNEGSKA (reference sequence). The CDR3 DNA sequence: TGCAGCTCAGCGGGAGTCGACGAGCAGTACTTC. The encoded protein is CSSAGVDEQYF.

CDR3 in amino acids: CATSRDRAPNTEAFF. In DNA, the CDR3 is TGTGCCACCAGCAGAGATCGGGCGCCGAACACTGAAGCTTTCTTT. The V call is TRBV15, the J call TRBJ1-1; D is unclear. Between the trimmed V and J ends, which lost 0 bases and 1 base, there was a span of 9 bases. This CDR3 is built from 15 residues. CDR1 is LNHNV, CDR2 YYDKDF, per germline (reference sequence).

This clone was picked up one time. The gene calls are TRBV7-8 and TRBJ2-1; D is possibly TRBD2 (5 bases). The CDR3 has 17 residues. V was clipped by 5 bases and J by 5 bases, with 22 bases between them. Germline V gene data show CDR1 as SGHVS and CDR2 as FQNEAQ. The CDR3 DNA follows: TGTGCCAGCAGCCCCCCCACGTGGGCTAGCCGGCACAATGAGCAGTTCTTC. Its translation: CASSPPTWASRHNEQFF.

This clone occurred once. The gene calls are TRBV2 and TRBJ1-2; 9 nucleotides line up with TRBD1. CDR3 size: 15 residues. With V trimmed by 6 bases and J by 2 bases, 7 bases remained unmatched. CDR1 SNHLY and CDR2 FYNNEI come from the germline V gene. For the CDR3, the DNA is TGTGCCAGCAGCTACGGGACAGGGTCGAACTATGGCTACACCTTC. It specifies CASSYGTGSNYGYTF.

V is TRBV19 and J is TRBJ2-5; 10 positions agree with TRBD1. Trimming at V came to 5 bases and at J to 0 bases, leaving 9 bases not matched to a gene. Germline values: CDR1 LNHDA, CDR2 SQIVND (reference sequence). This CDR3 is 17 amino acids long. CDR3 sequence (DNA): TGTGCCAGTAGTCCCCGAAGGACAGGGGGGTACCAAGAGACCCAGTACTTC. This encodes CASSPRRTGGYQETQYF.

There are a few counts of this clone. V gene TRBV18 combines with J gene TRBJ1-1; TRBD1 matches at 11 bases. V lost 1 base, J lost 7 bases, and 5 bases stayed unmatched. CDR1 is KGHSH, CDR2 LQKENI, per germline. This CDR3 is built from 15 residues. The CDR3 coding sequence is TGTGCCAGCTCACCACTTGGGACAGGGGGTCTTGAAGCTTTCTTT. This translates into CASSPLGTGGLEAFF.

This chain uses TRBV28 with TRBJ1-5; D may be TRBD1 (5 bases). The CDR3 extends over 14 amino acids. Germline CDR1 reads MDHEN; CDR2 reads SYDVKM. Trimming pared 6 bases from V and 4 bases from J, leaving 13 bases between. The CDR3 nucleotides read TGTGCCAGCAGCCCAGGACAAACGAATCAGCCCCAGCATTTT. As protein: CASSPGQTNQPQHF.

The chain carries TRBV29-1 and TRBJ1-1, with D uncertain. Per germline, CDR1 SQVTM and CDR2 ANQGSEA. The V gene lost 4 bases and the J gene lost 2 bases, with 14 bases spanning the gap. This CDR3 is 14 amino acids long. CDR3 coding DNA: TGCAGCGTTGCTGGCCTTAGGACCAACACTGAAGCTTTCTTT. This translates into CSVAGLRTNTEAFF. Drawing the rest from reference TRBV29-1 and TRBJ1-1, the complete variable domain is SAVISQKPSRDICQRGTSLTIQCQVDSQVTMMFWYRQQPGQSLTLIATANQGSEATYESGFVIDKFPISRPNLTFSTLTVSNMSPEDSSIYLCSVAGLRTNTEAFFGQGTRLTVV.

V is TRBV30 and J is TRBJ2-1, with TRBD2 matching over 11 bases. With 1 base clipped from V and 2 bases from J, the junction kept 16 bases outside the gene matches. The germline V gene has CDR1 GTSNPN and CDR2 SVGIG (reference sequence). The CDR3 has 20 residues. CDR3 sequence: CAWSEGGLGTSGGAYNEQFF. DNA of the CDR3: TGTGCCTGGAGTGAAGGGGGGCTGGGGACTAGCGGAGGGGCCTACAATGAGCAGTTCTTC.

A word on this clone: Other nucleotide sequences from this sample produce the same CDR3. V usage is TRBV5-1 and J usage is TRBJ2-3, with 9 nucleotides matching TRBD2. V was clipped by 2 bases and J by 2 bases; unmatched bases: 3. CDR3 length equals 15 residues. CDR1 and CDR2 (germline): SGHRS, YFSETQ. The CDR3 DNA sequence: TGCGCCAGCAGCTTCCTAGCGGGGTCCACAGATACGCAGTATTTT. Its protein is CASSFLAGSTDTQYF.

As regards this clone: This CDR3 is also generated by other DNA sequences in the sample. V and J are TRBV28 and TRBJ2-7; TRBD1 matches 9 bases. The CDR3 is 14 residues long. Looked up from germline, CDR1 is MDHEN and CDR2 is SYDVKM. With 1 base clipped from V and 2 bases from J, the junction kept 0 bases outside the gene matches. DNA of the CDR3: TGTGCCAGCAGTTTATACAGGGGGCCCTACGAGCAGTACTTC. Translating it yields CASSLYRGPYEQYF.

This clone came up once. The chain links TRBV5-6 to TRBJ2-2; 8 bases line up with TRBD1. Germline values: CDR1 SGHDT, CDR2 YYEEEE. V shed 4 bases and J 5 bases; nucleotides not matched to a gene: 7. The CDR3 covers 15 residues. Written as DNA, the CDR3 is TGTGCCAGCAGCATGCTGGACAGGGAAACCGGGGAGCTGTTTTTT. As protein: CASSMLDRETGELFF.

This clone was found a few times. This chain uses TRBV20-1 with TRBJ1-2; a possible D gene is TRBD1 (6 bases). Trimming took off 5 bases at V and 13 bases at J, with 14 bases between the two ends. CDR1 and CDR2 from the germline V gene are DFQATT and SNEGSKA (reference sequence). The CDR3 totals 10 residues. The CDR3 sequence is CSALRGARTF. DNA for the CDR3: TGCAGTGCTCTTCGGGGGGCGCGCACCTTC.

This chain connects TRBV18 to TRBJ2-7; D could derive from TRBD1 or TRBD2 (6 bases each). Trimming took off 9 bases at V and 6 bases at J, with 15 bases between the two ends. Germline V CDR1 and CDR2: KGHSH, LQKENI. This CDR3 spans 12 amino acids. The CDR3 protein is CASSTGTGEQYF. CDR3 coding DNA: TGTGCCAGTAGCACAGGGACTGGCGAGCAGTACTTC.

The rearrangement links TRBV2 to TRBJ2-2; D possibly corresponds to TRBD1 (7 bases). Trimming left V 7 bases short and J 5 bases short, with 14 bases between. CDR3 length: 14 amino acids. The V gene's germline CDR1 is SNHLY and CDR2 FYNNEI. CDR3 residues: CASMRDSGTGELFF. CDR3 DNA sequence: TGTGCCAGCATGCGGGACAGCGGGACCGGGGAGCTGTTTTTT.

The chain joins TRBV5-4 to TRBJ1-2, with D possibly matching TRBD1 (6 bases). The CDR3 has 15 residues. Deletions cut 0 bases from V and 1 base from J, with 10 bases between. Per the germline V gene, CDR1 is SGHNT and CDR2 is YYREEE (reference sequence). The CDR3 nucleotides are TGTGCCAGCAGCTTGGCCAAAGGGGGTAACTATGGCTACACCTTC. This gives the protein CASSLAKGGNYGYTF.

This clone was seen only once. The chain carries TRBV5-1 and TRBJ1-2; D is possibly TRBD1 (6 bases). The V gene lost 5 bases and the J gene lost 4 bases, with 21 bases spanning the gap. In germline, CDR1 is SGHRS, CDR2 YFSETQ. The CDR3 is 16 amino acids. The CDR3 nucleotides read TGCGCCAGCAGAGATAGGTCGCCAGGGGAGGGCTATGGCTACACCTTC. Its translation is CASRDRSPGEGYGYTF.

The chain uses TRBV6-6 and TRBJ2-1; 14 bases fit TRBD2. CDR3 length: 15 amino acids. V shed 2 bases and J 15 bases; nucleotides not matched to a gene: 9. Germline values: CDR1 MNHNY, CDR2 SVGAGI (reference sequence). This CDR3 reads CASSYGPGLAGVLFF. CDR3 DNA sequence: TGTGCCAGCAGTTACGGTCCGGGACTAGCGGGAGTACTGTTCTTC.

J is TRBJ2-1 and V is TRBV4-1; D is ambiguous. The CDR3 consists of 17 residues. V was cut by 0 bases and J by 6 bases, with 18 bases left in between. The germline V gene has CDR1 MGHRA and CDR2 YSYEKL. The CDR3 DNA follows: TGCGCCAGCAGCCAAGATATCAAGAGACTGCGATTCAATGAGCAGTTCTTC. This codes for CASSQDIKRLRFNEQFF.

This rearrangement joins TRBV27 to TRBJ2-7; 9 positions agree with TRBD1. Germline V gene sequence: CDR1 MNHEY, CDR2 SMNVEV (reference sequence). J gave up 0 bases and V 4 bases, and 7 bases lay outside the gene matches. The length of the CDR3 is 16 residues. The CDR3 coding sequence is TGTGCCAGCAGTTCCTCCGGGACAGGGCCCTCCTACGAGCAGTACTTC. It translates to CASSSSGTGPSYEQYF.

V usage is TRBV18 and J usage is TRBJ2-7; D is possibly TRBD2 (6 bases). V shed 2 bases and J shed 5 bases, with 13 bases lying between them. CDR1 is KGHSH and CDR2 is LQKENI in the germline V gene. The CDR3 is 14 amino acids. CDR3 protein: CASSPGVAVDEQYF. The CDR3 DNA is TGTGCCAGCTCACCAGGGGTAGCGGTCGACGAGCAGTACTTC.

The rearrangement uses TRBV6-1 and TRBJ1-2, with unresolved D. The CDR3 is made up of 14 amino acids. V lost 5 bases, J lost 3 bases, and 13 bases lay in between. The germline V gene encodes CDR1 MNHNS and CDR2 SASEGT. The CDR3 sequence: CASSLHSGDYGYTF. CDR3 nucleotides: TGTGCCAGCAGTCTACACTCCGGGGACTATGGCTACACCTTC.

The V call is TRBV7-2, the J call TRBJ1-1; D unclear. Trimming pared 5 bases from V and 1 base from J, leaving 14 bases between. This CDR3 contains 15 residues. Germline values: CDR1 SGHTA, CDR2 FQGNSA. The CDR3: CASSLRTGENTEAFF. Here the CDR3 DNA reads TGTGCCAGCAGCCTGCGGACGGGAGAGAACACTGAAGCTTTCTTT.

Comment on this clone: The sample carries other DNA sequences with the same CDR3. This sequence joins TRBV5-1 and TRBJ2-2; 14 bases fit TRBD2. J lost 3 bases, V lost 4 bases, and 5 bases had no gene match. Germline lookup yields CDR1 SGHRS and CDR2 YFSETQ. CDR3 length: 17 residues. CDR3 nucleotide sequence: TGCGCCAGCAGCCTTGGACTAGCGGGAGGATACACCGGGGAGCTGTTTTTT. It translates to CASSLGLAGGYTGELFF. Together with reference TRBV5-1 and TRBJ2-2, the CDR3 gives the full variable domain: KAGVTQTPRYLIKTRGQQVTLSCSPISGHRSVSWYQQTPGQGLQFLFEYFSETQRNKGNFPGRFSGRQFSNSRSEMNVSTLELGDSALYLCASSLGLAGGYTGELFFGEGSRLTVL.

This clone has only one observation. At the DNA level, this CDR3 is encoded by other sequences in the same sample as well. The chain joins TRBV28 to TRBJ2-2, with D hard to call. V was cut by 1 base and J by 0 bases, with 9 bases left in between. The CDR3 is 16 amino acids. The germline V gene encodes CDR1 MDHEN and CDR2 SYDVKM. CDR3: CASSLSGRANTGELFF. DNA of the CDR3: TGTGCCAGCAGTTTATCTGGACGAGCGAACACCGGGGAGCTGTTTTTT.

This clone was picked up a small number of times. The V call is TRBV7-2, the J call TRBJ2-7, with D possibly TRBD2 on 5 matching bases. CDR1 and CDR2 (germline): SGHTA, FQGNSA. The CDR3 contains 15 residues. With 0 bases removed from V and 7 bases from J, the gap between germline ends came to 16 bases. In nucleotides, the CDR3 is TGTGCCAGCAGCTTAGCGAGCGAGGGAATGGGTGAGCAGTACTTC. It codes for CASSLASEGMGEQYF.

The rearrangement links TRBV10-1 to TRBJ1-1; D possibly corresponds to TRBD1 (5 bases). There are 13 residues in the CDR3. Trimming removed 0 bases at V and 5 bases at J, with 7 bases between. Looked up from germline, CDR1 is WNHNN and CDR2 is SYGVQD (reference sequence). CDR3 residues: CASSESWGTEAFF. The CDR3 DNA reads as TGCGCCAGCAGTGAGTCGTGGGGGACTGAAGCTTTCTTT.

The V call is TRBV18, the J call TRBJ2-5, with 13 nucleotides matching TRBD2. CDR3 size: 16 residues. V was clipped by 10 bases and J by 0 bases; unmatched bases: 8. In germline, CDR1 is KGHSH, CDR2 LQKENI. CDR3 DNA: TGTGCCACCCGGACTAGCGGGAGTTCGTACCAAGAGACCCAGTACTTC. This sequence encodes CATRTSGSSYQETQYF. Variable domain in full (rest from reference TRBV18 and TRBJ2-5): NAGVMQNPRHLVRRRGQEARLRCSPMKGHSHVYWYRQLPEEGLKFMVYLQKENIIDESGMPKERFSAEFPKEGPSILRIQQVVRGDSAAYFCATRTSGSSYQETQYFGPGTRLLVL.

The CDR3 bases are TGTGCCAGCAGCTCACTAGCAGGGGAGACCCAGTACTTC. Protein product: CASSSLAGETQYF. This chain connects TRBV5-4 to TRBJ2-5; D perhaps matches TRBD2 (6 bases). Deletions cut 3 bases from V and 5 bases from J, with 11 bases between. Germline-derived CDR1 and CDR2 are SGHNT and YYREEE (reference sequence). This CDR3 is built from 13 residues.

With regard to this clone: The sample has other DNA sequences that encode this CDR3 too. The gene calls are TRBV7-2 and TRBJ1-5; 9 positions agree with TRBD1. The ends lost 5 bases at V and 7 bases at J; junction bases unmatched: 6. The length of the CDR3 is 14 residues. Germline CDR1 is SGHTA and CDR2 is FQGNSA. The CDR3: CASSLRTGDQPQHF. In DNA form, the CDR3 reads TGTGCCAGCAGCCTACGGACAGGGGACCAGCCCCAGCATTTT.